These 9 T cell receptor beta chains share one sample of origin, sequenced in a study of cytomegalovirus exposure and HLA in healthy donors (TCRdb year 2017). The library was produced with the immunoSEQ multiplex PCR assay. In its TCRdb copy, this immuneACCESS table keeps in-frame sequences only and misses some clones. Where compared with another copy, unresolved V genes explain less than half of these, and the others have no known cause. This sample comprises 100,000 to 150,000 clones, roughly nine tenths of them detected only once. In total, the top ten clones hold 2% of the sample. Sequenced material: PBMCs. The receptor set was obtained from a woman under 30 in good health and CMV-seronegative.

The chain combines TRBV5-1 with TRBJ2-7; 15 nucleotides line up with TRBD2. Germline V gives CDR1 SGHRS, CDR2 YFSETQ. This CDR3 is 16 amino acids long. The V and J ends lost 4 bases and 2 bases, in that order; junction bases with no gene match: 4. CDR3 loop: CASSKGLAGGTYEQYF. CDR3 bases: TGCGCCAGCAGCAAGGGACTAGCGGGAGGCACCTACGAGCAGTACTTC.

CDR3 residues: CASSHQGTGPNTEAFF. CDR3 DNA: TGTGCCAGCAGCCACCAGGGCACCGGACCGAACACTGAAGCTTTCTTT. The chain carries TRBV11-3 and TRBJ1-1, with D possibly being TRBD1 (5 bases). Trimming took 5 bases from V and 1 from J, leaving 17 bases between them. The length of the CDR3 is 16 residues. Germline V gene sequence: CDR1 SGHNT, CDR2 YENEEA.

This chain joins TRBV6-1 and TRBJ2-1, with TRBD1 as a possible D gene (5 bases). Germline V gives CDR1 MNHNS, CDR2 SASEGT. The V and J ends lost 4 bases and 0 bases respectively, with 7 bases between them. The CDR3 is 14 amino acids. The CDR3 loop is CASSVRGSYNEQFF. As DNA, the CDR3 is TGTGCCAGCAGTGTTAGGGGCTCCTACAATGAGCAGTTCTTC.

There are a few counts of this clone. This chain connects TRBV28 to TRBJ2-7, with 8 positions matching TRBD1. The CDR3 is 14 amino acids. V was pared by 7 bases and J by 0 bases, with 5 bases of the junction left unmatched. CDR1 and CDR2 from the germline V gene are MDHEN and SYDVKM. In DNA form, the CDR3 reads TGTGCCAGCAACTACAGGGGGAGCTCCTACGAGCAGTACTTC. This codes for CASNYRGSSYEQYF.

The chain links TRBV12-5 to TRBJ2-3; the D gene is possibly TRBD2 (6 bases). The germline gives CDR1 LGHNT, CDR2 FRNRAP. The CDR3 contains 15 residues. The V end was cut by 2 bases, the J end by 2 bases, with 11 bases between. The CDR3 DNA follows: TGTGCTAGTGGTTTGCCACGGGACTCCACAGATACGCAGTATTTT. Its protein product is CASGLPRDSTDTQYF. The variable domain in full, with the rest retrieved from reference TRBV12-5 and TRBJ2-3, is DARVTQTPRHKVTEMGQEVTMRCQPILGHNTVFWYRQTMMQGLELLAYFRNRAPLDDSGMPKDRFSAEMPDATLATLKIQPSEPRDSAVYFCASGLPRDSTDTQYFGPGTRLTVL.

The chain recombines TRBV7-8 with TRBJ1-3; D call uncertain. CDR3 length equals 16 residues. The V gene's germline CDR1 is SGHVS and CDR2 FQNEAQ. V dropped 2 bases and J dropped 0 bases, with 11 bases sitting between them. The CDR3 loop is CASSLKRESSGNTIYF. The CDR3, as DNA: TGTGCCAGCAGCTTAAAGAGGGAGAGCTCTGGAAACACCATATATTTT.

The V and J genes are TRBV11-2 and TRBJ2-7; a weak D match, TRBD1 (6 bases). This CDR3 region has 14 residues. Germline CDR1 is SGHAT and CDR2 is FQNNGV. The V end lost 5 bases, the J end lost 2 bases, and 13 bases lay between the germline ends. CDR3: CASSQERTAYEQYF. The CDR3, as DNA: TGTGCCAGCAGCCAGGAGAGGACAGCCTACGAGCAGTACTTC.

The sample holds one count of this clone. CDR3 protein: CASSQGPGRSGSYNEQFF. The CDR3 nucleotides read TGCGCCAGCAGCCAAGGCCCCGGGCGTAGCGGGAGTTACAATGAGCAGTTCTTC. The chain employs TRBV4-1 and TRBJ2-1; 9 nucleotides align to TRBD2. CDR3 size: 18 residues. Per germline, CDR1 MGHRA and CDR2 YSYEKL. Trimming at V came to 1 base and at J to 4 bases, leaving 11 bases not matched to a gene.

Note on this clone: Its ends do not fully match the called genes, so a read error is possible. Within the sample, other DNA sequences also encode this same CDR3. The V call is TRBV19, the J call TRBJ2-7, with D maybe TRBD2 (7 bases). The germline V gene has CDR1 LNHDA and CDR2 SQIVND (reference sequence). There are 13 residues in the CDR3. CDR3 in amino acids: CASSIGGAYEQYF. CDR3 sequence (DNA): TGTGCCAGTAGCATAGGGGGGGCCTACGAGCAGTACTTC. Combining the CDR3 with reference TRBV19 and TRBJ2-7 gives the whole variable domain DGGITQSPKYLFRKEGQNVTLSCEQNLNHDAMYWYRQDPGQGLRLIYYSQIVNDFQKGDIAEGYSVSREKKESFPLTVTSAQKNPTAFYLCASSIGGAYEQYFGPGTRLTVT.